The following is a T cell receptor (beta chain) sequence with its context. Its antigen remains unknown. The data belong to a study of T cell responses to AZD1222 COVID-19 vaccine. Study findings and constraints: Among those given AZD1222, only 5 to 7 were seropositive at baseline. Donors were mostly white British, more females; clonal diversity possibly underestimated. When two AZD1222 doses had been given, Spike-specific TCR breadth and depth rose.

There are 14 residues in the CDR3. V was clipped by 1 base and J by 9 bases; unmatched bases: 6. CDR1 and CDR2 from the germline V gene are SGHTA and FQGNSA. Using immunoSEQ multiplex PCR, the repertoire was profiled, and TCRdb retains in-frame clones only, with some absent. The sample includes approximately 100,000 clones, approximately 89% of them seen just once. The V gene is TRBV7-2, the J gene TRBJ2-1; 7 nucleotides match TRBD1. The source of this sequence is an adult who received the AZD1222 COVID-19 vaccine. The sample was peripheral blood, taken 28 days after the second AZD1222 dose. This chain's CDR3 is CASSLGRDSSEQFF. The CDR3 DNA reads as TGTGCCAGCAGCTTAGGTCGGGACAGTAGTGAGCAGTTCTTC. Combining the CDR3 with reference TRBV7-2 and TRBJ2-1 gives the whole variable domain GAGVSQSPSNKVTEKGKDVELRCDPISGHTALYWYRQSLGQGLEFLIYFQGNSAPDKSGLPSDRFSAERTGGSVSTLTIQRTQQEDSAVYLCASSLGRDSSEQFFGPGTRLTVL.